This T cell receptor (beta chain) comes out of a study of identical twins. This clonotype was counted between two and nine times. Unique molecular identifiers were present on cDNA, and template switching added a universal primer site. MiXCR, run by TCRdb on the 5' RACE reads, gives a single entry per CDR3 protein. The profile shows some 500,000 distinct CDR3 sequences, roughly 9.9% of them singletons. The germline V gene has CDR1 MDHEN and CDR2 SYDVKM. The V end was cut by 7 bases, the J end by 1 base, with 10 bases between. This CDR3 has 14 residues. The same data also contributed to another study, on yellow fever vaccine responses in identical twins.

Sequenced material: PBMCs. J is TRBJ2-2 and V is TRBV28; TRBD2 is a possible D gene (6 bases). The sequence came from a woman younger than 30 in good health. The CDR3 is CASKWGGNTGELFF. The CDR3 DNA is TGTGCCAGCAAATGGGGAGGGAACACCGGGGAGCTGTTTTTT.